There are a few counts of the clone carrying this TCR beta chain. Per the germline V gene, CDR1 is LGHNA and CDR2 is YNFKEQ. V was trimmed by 7 bases and J by 3 bases, leaving 21 bases between them. The length of the CDR3 is 16 residues. These data come from a study of cytomegalovirus exposure and HLA in healthy donors. With 60 Vbeta and 13 Jbeta primers, the PCR was carried out. Using immunoSEQ multiplex PCR, the repertoire was profiled, and TCRdb retains in-frame clones only, with some absent. This sample carries under 300,000 clones, under 80% of them seen once, and the ten largest clones take roughly 2.4%.

The chain uses TRBV4-2 and TRBJ1-2, with D perhaps matching TRBD1 (5 bases). The TCR originated in a female donor in good health and CMV-seronegative. The sample consisted of PBMCs. This CDR3 reads CASTRDRRDSDYGYTF. DNA of the CDR3: TGTGCCAGCACCAGAGATCGTCGGGACTCGGACTATGGCTACACCTTC.